This TCR beta chain was sequenced for a study of T cells in Graves' hyperthyroidism and ophthalmopathy. CDR3 length: 17 amino acids. Germline loops: CDR1 SGHAT, CDR2 FQDESV (reference sequence). V lost 5 bases to trimming and J lost 5 bases; unmatched junction nucleotides: 13. Using RNA transcripts as the source, TCR beta CDR3 regions were amplified. Primed by the HTBI set, a first-round RT-PCR was run on the TCR CDR3. TCRdb re-analysed the multiplex PCR reads in MiXCR, keeping a single row per CDR3 protein. The profile shows around 99,000 distinct CDR3 sequences, more than 15% of them singletons. This receptor was identified in a woman aged 45-65 years with Graves' hyperthyroidism. Specimen: blood. This chain joins TRBV11-1 and TRBJ2-1; the match to TRBD2 covers 9 bases. CDR3 nucleotides: TGTGCCAGCAGCCCGTCGTTCACGGCGGGAGGGAACAATGAGCAGTTCTTC. This translates into CASSPSFTAGGNNEQFF.